These T cell receptor beta chains were read from a single sample in a study of cytomegalovirus exposure and HLA in healthy donors. The repertoire was sequenced with immunoSEQ multiplex PCR; TCRdb's copy has only in-frame clones and lacks some. This sample has just under 150,000 clones, with about nine tenths found just once. The sequenced sample consisted of PBMCs. The receptors were sampled from a man between 18 and 29 years old in good health and CMV-seropositive. CDR3s include the opening cysteine and the closing phenylalanine or tryptophan. The order of the fields is clone size, V gene, J gene, D gene, CDR3 protein, CDR3 DNA. The D gene is left open where the match is weak. Expanded clones get a size class; other rows say once, few or many, or leave the size out.

abundance: once
v_gene: TRBV11-2
j_gene: TRBJ1-1
d_gene: -
CDR3aa: CASSGDWAEAFF
CDR3nt: TGTGCCAGCAGCGGGGACTGGGCTGAAGCTTTCTTT

abundance: -
v_gene: TRBV5-4
j_gene: TRBJ1-2
d_gene: -
CDR3aa: CASSLAAAGPGYTF
CDR3nt: TGTGCCAGCAGCTTGGCCGCGGCAGGGCCTGGCTACACCTTC

abundance: -
v_gene: TRBV30
j_gene: TRBJ1-2
d_gene: TRBD1
CDR3aa: CAWSVPGTGREF
CDR3nt: TGTGCCTGGAGTGTACCGGGGACAGGGAGGGAGTTC

abundance: -
v_gene: TRBV4-1
j_gene: TRBJ2-2
d_gene: -
CDR3aa: CASSQVRGNTGELFF
CDR3nt: TGCGCCAGCAGCCAAGTAAGGGGCAACACCGGGGAGCTGTTTTTT

abundance: -
v_gene: TRBV6-5
j_gene: TRBJ1-1
d_gene: TRBD1
CDR3aa: CASSYSTGTGKAFF
CDR3nt: TGTGCCAGCAGTTACTCGACGGGGACAGGGAAAGCTTTCTTT

abundance: -
v_gene: TRBV14
j_gene: TRBJ2-3
d_gene: TRBD2
CDR3aa: CASSYGLAGVDTQYF
CDR3nt: TGTGCCAGCAGCTACGGACTAGCGGGGGTGGATACGCAGTATTTT

abundance: -
v_gene: TRBV9
j_gene: TRBJ2-1
d_gene: TRBD2
CDR3aa: CASSVGAGAYNEQFF
CDR3nt: TGTGCCAGCAGCGTAGGAGCGGGAGCCTACAATGAGCAGTTCTTC

abundance: -
v_gene: TRBV2
j_gene: TRBJ2-1
d_gene: -
CDR3aa: CASRPIRGQNEQFF
CDR3nt: TGTGCCAGCAGGCCCATAAGGGGTCAGAATGAGCAGTTCTTC

abundance: -
v_gene: TRBV5-1
j_gene: TRBJ1-4
d_gene: -
CDR3aa: CASSHSSTNEKLFF
CDR3nt: TGCGCCAGCAGCCACAGTTCAACTAATGAAAAACTGTTTTTT

abundance: -
v_gene: TRBV6-6
j_gene: TRBJ1-2
d_gene: TRBD1
CDR3aa: CASKQTGAYGYTF
CDR3nt: TGTGCCAGCAAACAGACAGGGGCCTATGGCTACACCTTC

abundance: -
v_gene: TRBV6-1
j_gene: TRBJ2-2
d_gene: -
CDR3aa: CASSVEVYTGELFF
CDR3nt: TGTGCCAGCAGTGTCGAGGTATACACCGGGGAGCTGTTTTTT

abundance: -
v_gene: TRBV19
j_gene: TRBJ1-1
d_gene: TRBD1
CDR3aa: CASPKSGGVGITEAFF
CDR3nt: TGTGCCAGCCCTAAATCAGGGGGCGTAGGAATCACTGAAGCTTTCTTT

abundance: -
v_gene: TRBV19
j_gene: TRBJ2-3
d_gene: TRBD2
CDR3aa: CASSISGTSGDLSTDTQYF
CDR3nt: TGTGCCAGTAGTATCTCCGGGACTAGCGGCGACCTTAGCACAGATACGCAGTATTTT

abundance: -
v_gene: TRBV5-1
j_gene: TRBJ1-1
d_gene: -
CDR3aa: CASSLGGLNTEAFF
CDR3nt: TGCGCCAGCAGCTTGGGAGGGTTGAACACTGAAGCTTTCTTT

abundance: -
v_gene: TRBV6-1
j_gene: TRBJ1-2
d_gene: -
CDR3aa: CASTPLGGEYGYTF
CDR3nt: TGTGCCAGCACCCCCTTGGGAGGGGAGTATGGCTACACCTTC

abundance: -
v_gene: TRBV15
j_gene: TRBJ1-2
d_gene: TRBD1
CDR3aa: CATSSPGTGKDAGIGYTF
CDR3nt: TGTGCCACCAGCTCCCCCGGGACAGGGAAGGACGCGGGTATAGGCTACACCTTC

abundance: once
v_gene: TRBV9
j_gene: TRBJ1-4
d_gene: -
CDR3aa: CASSVGQMNEKLFF
CDR3nt: TGTGCCAGCAGCGTAGGTCAGATGAATGAAAAACTGTTTTTT

abundance: -
v_gene: TRBV2
j_gene: TRBJ1-5
d_gene: -
CDR3aa: CASSPGVGGGNQPQHF
CDR3nt: TGTGCCAGCAGCCCCGGTGTCGGCGGGGGCAATCAGCCCCAGCATTTT

abundance: -
v_gene: TRBV27
j_gene: TRBJ2-5
d_gene: -
CDR3aa: CASKTPRGRGETQYF
CDR3nt: TGTGCCAGCAAGACACCCAGGGGTCGGGGAGAGACCCAGTACTTC

abundance: -
v_gene: TRBV15
j_gene: TRBJ1-4
d_gene: -
CDR3aa: CATRDQGSNEKLFF
CDR3nt: TGTGCCACCAGAGACCAGGGGTCTAATGAAAAACTGTTTTTT

abundance: once
v_gene: TRBV4-1
j_gene: TRBJ2-1
d_gene: -
CDR3aa: CASSQTSSANEQFF
CDR3nt: TGCGCCAGCAGCCAAACTAGTTCAGCCAATGAGCAGTTCTTC

abundance: few
v_gene: TRBV28
j_gene: TRBJ1-2
d_gene: -
CDR3aa: CASSLGGARGYTF
CDR3nt: TGTGCCAGCAGTTTAGGGGGCGCACGAGGCTACACCTTC

abundance: -
v_gene: TRBV30
j_gene: TRBJ1-1
d_gene: -
CDR3aa: CAWIQGRENTEAFF
CDR3nt: TGTGCCTGGATCCAGGGCAGGGAGAACACTGAAGCTTTCTTT

abundance: -
v_gene: TRBV6-4
j_gene: TRBJ1-2
d_gene: -
CDR3aa: CASSPDTANYGYTF
CDR3nt: TGTGCCAGCAGTCCGGACACGGCTAACTATGGCTACACCTTC

abundance: -
v_gene: TRBV5-4
j_gene: TRBJ2-7
d_gene: -
CDR3aa: CASIEDSTYEQYF
CDR3nt: TGTGCCAGCATCGAGGACTCCACCTACGAGCAGTACTTC

abundance: once
v_gene: TRBV2
j_gene: TRBJ2-1
d_gene: TRBD2
CDR3aa: CASRASGAYNEQFF
CDR3nt: TGTGCCAGCAGGGCTAGCGGGGCGTACAATGAGCAGTTCTTC

abundance: -
v_gene: TRBV25-1
j_gene: TRBJ2-2
d_gene: -
CDR3aa: CASSPRGVATGELFF
CDR3nt: TGTGCCAGCAGTCCCAGGGGGGTGGCCACCGGGGAGCTGTTTTTT

abundance: -
v_gene: TRBV19
j_gene: TRBJ1-5
d_gene: -
CDR3aa: CASSIKLGGDQPQHF
CDR3nt: TGTGCCAGTAGTATAAAGCTAGGAGGGGATCAGCCCCAGCATTTT

abundance: -
v_gene: TRBV5-1
j_gene: TRBJ2-1
d_gene: -
CDR3aa: CASSSELYNEQFF
CDR3nt: TGCGCCAGCAGCTCCGAACTATACAATGAGCAGTTCTTC

abundance: -
v_gene: TRBV30
j_gene: TRBJ1-5
d_gene: -
CDR3aa: CAWSPRGNQPQHF
CDR3nt: TGTGCCTGGAGTCCCAGGGGAAATCAGCCCCAGCATTTT

abundance: once
v_gene: TRBV29-1
j_gene: TRBJ2-7
d_gene: -
CDR3aa: CSVAAGDTGEQYF
CDR3nt: TGCAGCGTTGCGGCGGGGGACACGGGTGAGCAGTACTTC

abundance: -
v_gene: TRBV19
j_gene: TRBJ1-1
d_gene: -
CDR3aa: CASHPGTNTEAFF
CDR3nt: TGTGCCAGTCACCCGGGTACTAACACTGAAGCTTTCTTT

abundance: -
v_gene: TRBV2
j_gene: TRBJ2-1
d_gene: -
CDR3aa: CASKRGGPYNEQFF
CDR3nt: TGTGCCAGCAAGAGGGGGGGCCCCTACAATGAGCAGTTCTTC

abundance: -
v_gene: TRBV30
j_gene: TRBJ2-1
d_gene: TRBD1
CDR3aa: CAWREGQGLKNEQFF
CDR3nt: TGTGCCTGGAGGGAGGGACAGGGGCTGAAAAATGAGCAGTTCTTC

abundance: -
v_gene: TRBV6-1
j_gene: TRBJ1-5
d_gene: -
CDR3aa: CASLQVSNQPQHF
CDR3nt: TGTGCCAGCTTGCAGGTGAGCAATCAGCCCCAGCATTTT

abundance: -
v_gene: TRBV28
j_gene: TRBJ1-5
d_gene: -
CDR3aa: CASSLRWQRLNQPQHF
CDR3nt: TGTGCCAGCAGTTTAAGGTGGCAGCGCCTCAATCAGCCCCAGCATTTT

abundance: -
v_gene: TRBV9
j_gene: TRBJ2-7
d_gene: -
CDR3aa: CASSVSPLADYEQYF
CDR3nt: TGTGCCAGCAGCGTAAGCCCGCTCGCCGACTACGAGCAGTACTTC

abundance: once
v_gene: TRBV5-4
j_gene: TRBJ2-7
d_gene: TRBD2
CDR3aa: CASSLGLAGDYEQYF
CDR3nt: TGTGCCAGCAGCTTGGGACTAGCGGGGGATTACGAGCAGTACTTC

abundance: -
v_gene: TRBV25-1
j_gene: TRBJ2-1
d_gene: TRBD2
CDR3aa: CASTAGVVGEQFF
CDR3nt: TGTGCCAGCACGGCGGGGGTGGTGGGTGAGCAGTTCTTC

abundance: -
v_gene: TRBV5-4
j_gene: TRBJ1-2
d_gene: -
CDR3aa: CASSPGTRQSHYGYTF
CDR3nt: TGTGCCAGCAGCCCCGGGACTCGACAATCCCACTATGGCTACACCTTC

abundance: -
v_gene: TRBV27
j_gene: TRBJ1-1
d_gene: -
CDR3aa: CASSLRPGTLNTEAFF
CDR3nt: TGTGCCAGCAGTTTACGGCCCGGGACTCTGAACACTGAAGCTTTCTTT

abundance: -
v_gene: TRBV18
j_gene: TRBJ1-1
d_gene: TRBD1
CDR3aa: CASSRGQGGGTEAFF
CDR3nt: TGTGCCAGCTCAAGGGGACAGGGTGGGGGCACTGAAGCTTTCTTT

abundance: -
v_gene: TRBV5-8
j_gene: TRBJ1-4
d_gene: TRBD1
CDR3aa: CASSRGQINEKLFF
CDR3nt: TGTGCCAGCAGCAGGGGACAGATTAATGAAAAACTGTTTTTT

abundance: -
v_gene: TRBV18
j_gene: TRBJ2-7
d_gene: TRBD1
CDR3aa: CASSVSGTVLYEQYF
CDR3nt: TGTGCCAGCTCCGTGTCAGGGACAGTCCTTTACGAGCAGTACTTC

abundance: -
v_gene: TRBV5-1
j_gene: TRBJ2-7
d_gene: -
CDR3aa: CASSLDTTYEQYF
CDR3nt: TGCGCCAGCAGCTTGGACACCACCTACGAGCAGTACTTC

abundance: -
v_gene: TRBV4-1
j_gene: TRBJ1-5
d_gene: -
CDR3aa: CASSPLGLGNQPQHF
CDR3nt: TGCGCCAGCAGCCCTTTGGGGCTGGGCAATCAGCCCCAGCATTTT

abundance: -
v_gene: TRBV6-1
j_gene: TRBJ1-5
d_gene: TRBD1
CDR3aa: CASSTDRAELRPQHF
CDR3nt: TGTGCCAGCAGTACCGACAGGGCTGAGCTGAGGCCCCAGCATTTT

abundance: once
v_gene: TRBV6-5
j_gene: TRBJ2-7
d_gene: -
CDR3aa: CASSYSRYRLGEQYF
CDR3nt: TGTGCCAGCAGTTACTCGCGGTACCGGCTGGGCGAGCAGTACTTC

abundance: -
v_gene: TRBV7-2
j_gene: TRBJ1-1
d_gene: -
CDR3aa: CASSPGQGGAFF
CDR3nt: TGTGCCAGCAGCCCTGGGCAGGGTGGCGCTTTCTTT

abundance: -
v_gene: TRBV4-1
j_gene: TRBJ2-7
d_gene: TRBD1
CDR3aa: CASSPGQGADEQYF
CDR3nt: TGCGCCAGCAGCCCAGGACAGGGGGCCGACGAGCAGTACTTC

abundance: -
v_gene: TRBV10-3
j_gene: TRBJ1-2
d_gene: -
CDR3aa: CATRTGEGYGYTF
CDR3nt: TGTGCCACAAGGACGGGGGAAGGCTATGGCTACACCTTC

abundance: -
v_gene: TRBV19
j_gene: TRBJ2-1
d_gene: -
CDR3aa: CASRTENYNEQFF
CDR3nt: TGTGCCAGTAGGACAGAAAACTACAATGAGCAGTTCTTC

abundance: -
v_gene: TRBV9
j_gene: TRBJ2-1
d_gene: TRBD1
CDR3aa: CASSLTTGTGGIDEQFF
CDR3nt: TGTGCCAGCAGCCTCACCACCGGGACAGGGGGTATAGATGAGCAGTTCTTC

abundance: once
v_gene: TRBV28
j_gene: TRBJ2-7
d_gene: TRBD1
CDR3aa: CASSRQGSPSEQYF
CDR3nt: TGTGCCAGCAGTCGACAGGGGTCCCCCTCCGAGCAGTACTTC

abundance: few
v_gene: TRBV13
j_gene: TRBJ2-5
d_gene: -
CDR3aa: CASSLRGYETQYF
CDR3nt: TGTGCCAGCAGCTTAAGGGGGTATGAGACCCAGTACTTC

abundance: -
v_gene: TRBV30
j_gene: TRBJ2-2
d_gene: -
CDR3aa: CAWTGWNTGELFF
CDR3nt: TGTGCCTGGACAGGGTGGAACACCGGGGAGCTGTTTTTT

abundance: -
v_gene: TRBV4-1
j_gene: TRBJ1-1
d_gene: TRBD1
CDR3aa: CASSQDRGQNTEAFF
CDR3nt: TGCGCCAGCAGCCAAGATAGGGGGCAGAACACTGAAGCTTTCTTT